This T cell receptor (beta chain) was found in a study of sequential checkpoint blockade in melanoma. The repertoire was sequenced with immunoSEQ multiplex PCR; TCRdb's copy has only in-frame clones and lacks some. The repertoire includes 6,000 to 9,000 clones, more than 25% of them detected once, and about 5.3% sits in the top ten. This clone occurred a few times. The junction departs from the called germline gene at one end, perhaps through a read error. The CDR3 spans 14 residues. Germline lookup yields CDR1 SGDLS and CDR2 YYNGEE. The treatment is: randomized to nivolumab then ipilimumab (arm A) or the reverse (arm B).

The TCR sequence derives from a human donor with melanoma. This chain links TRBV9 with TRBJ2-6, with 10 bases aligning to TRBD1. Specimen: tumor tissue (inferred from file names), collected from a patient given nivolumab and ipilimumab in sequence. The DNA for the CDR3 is TGTGCCAGCATCCCCGGGACAGGGGTCAACGTCCTGACTTTC. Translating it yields CASIPGTGVNVLTF.